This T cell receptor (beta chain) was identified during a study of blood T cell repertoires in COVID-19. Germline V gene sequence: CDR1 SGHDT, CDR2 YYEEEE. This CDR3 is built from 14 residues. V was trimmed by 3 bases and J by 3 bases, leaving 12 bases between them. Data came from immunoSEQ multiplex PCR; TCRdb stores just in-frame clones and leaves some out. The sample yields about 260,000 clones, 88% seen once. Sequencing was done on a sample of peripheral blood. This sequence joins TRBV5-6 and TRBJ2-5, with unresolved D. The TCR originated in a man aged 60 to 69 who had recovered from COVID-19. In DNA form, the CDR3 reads TGTGCCAGCAGCTCTACAGCAACCGAAGAGACCCAGTACTTC. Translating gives CASSSTATEETQYF. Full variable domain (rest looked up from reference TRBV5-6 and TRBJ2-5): DAGVTQSPTHLIKTRGQQVTLRCSPKSGHDTVSWYQQALGQGPQFIFQYYEEEERQRGNFPDRFSGHQFPNYSSELNVNALLLGDSALYLCASSSTATEETQYFGPGTRLLVL.